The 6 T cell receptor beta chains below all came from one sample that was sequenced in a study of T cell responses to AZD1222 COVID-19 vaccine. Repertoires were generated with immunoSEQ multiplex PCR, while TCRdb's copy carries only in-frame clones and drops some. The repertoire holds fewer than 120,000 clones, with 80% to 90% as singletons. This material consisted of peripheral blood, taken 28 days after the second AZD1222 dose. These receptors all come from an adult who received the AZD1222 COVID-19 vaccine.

CDR3 sequence: CASSAGTSGGIYNEQFF. The CDR3 bases are TGTGCCAGCAGCGCTGGGACTAGCGGGGGTATCTACAATGAGCAGTTCTTC. The chain carries TRBV5-4 and TRBJ2-1, with 14 bases that match TRBD2. CDR3 size: 17 residues. After removal of 4 bases from V and 3 bases from J, the junction contained 6 bases not matched to a gene. In germline, CDR1 is SGHNT, CDR2 YYREEE (reference sequence).

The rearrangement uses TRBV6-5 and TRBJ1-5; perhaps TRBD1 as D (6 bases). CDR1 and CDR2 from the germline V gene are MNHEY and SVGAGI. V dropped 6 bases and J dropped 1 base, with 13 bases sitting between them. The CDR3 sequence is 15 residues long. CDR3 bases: TGTGCCAGCAGCCTCGGGGGGGCAAGCAATCAGCCCCAGCATTTT. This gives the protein CASSLGGASNQPQHF.

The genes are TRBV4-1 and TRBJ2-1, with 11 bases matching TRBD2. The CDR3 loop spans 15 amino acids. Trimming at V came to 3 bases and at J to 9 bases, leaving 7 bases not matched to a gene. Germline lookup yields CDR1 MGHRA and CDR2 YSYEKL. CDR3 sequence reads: CASSHIAGGPGEQFF. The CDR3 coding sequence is TGCGCCAGCAGCCATATAGCGGGGGGGCCGGGTGAGCAGTTCTTC.

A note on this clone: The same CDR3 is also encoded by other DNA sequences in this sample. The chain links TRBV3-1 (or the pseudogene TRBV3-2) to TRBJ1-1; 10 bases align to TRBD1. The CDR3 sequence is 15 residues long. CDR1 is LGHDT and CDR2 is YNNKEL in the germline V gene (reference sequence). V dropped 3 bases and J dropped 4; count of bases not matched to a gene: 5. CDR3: CASSQGTGVVTEAFF. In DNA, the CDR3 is TGTGCCAGCAGCCAGGGGACAGGGGTAGTCACTGAAGCTTTCTTT.

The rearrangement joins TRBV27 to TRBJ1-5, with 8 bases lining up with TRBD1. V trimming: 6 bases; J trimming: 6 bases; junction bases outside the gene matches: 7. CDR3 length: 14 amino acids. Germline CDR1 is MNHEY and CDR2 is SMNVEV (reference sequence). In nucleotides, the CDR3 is TGTGCCAGCAGGCAGGACAGGGCAGGTCAGCCCCAGCATTTT. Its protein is CASRQDRAGQPQHF.

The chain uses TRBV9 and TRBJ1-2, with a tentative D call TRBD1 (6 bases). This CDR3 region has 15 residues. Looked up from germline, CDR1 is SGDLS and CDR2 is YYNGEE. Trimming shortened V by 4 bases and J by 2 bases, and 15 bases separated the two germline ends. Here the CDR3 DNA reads TGTGCCAGCAGCCCCTCTGCAGGGGCAAACTATGGCTACACCTTC. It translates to CASSPSAGANYGYTF.